Listed here is a single T cell receptor beta chain. Sorted naive CD8 T cells were those defined as CD8+CD4-CCR7+CD45RA+. This record belongs to a study of molecular identifiers for immune sequencing clone quantification. Both previously described methods and listed TCR primers were employed to make bulk TCR libraries. TCRdb ran MiXCR on the PCR reads and lists one entry per CDR3 protein. The sample lists about half a million distinct CDR3 sequences, roughly 25% occurring once. V lost 0 bases and J lost 2; bases outside the gene matches: 12. The V gene's germline CDR1 is DFQATT and CDR2 SNEGSKA (reference sequence). The CDR3 has 18 residues.

The sample was naive CD8+ T cells from blood, with Jurkat cell RNA spiked in. Subset specified: FACS-sorted CD8+CD4-CCR7+CD45RA+ naive T cells. This chain connects TRBV20-1 to TRBJ1-2; 10 bases map to TRBD1. This TCR derives from a human donor in good health. Some libraries in this study had Jurkat cell RNA spiked in. In nucleotides, the CDR3 is TGCAGTGCTAGAGATATTTTTTCTGAGACAGGGGGCAACTATGGCTACACCTTC. Translation gives CSARDIFSETGGNYGYTF.